The 27 T cell receptor beta chains below come from one sample, sequenced in a study of post-analysis software for immune sequencing data. Overall study results and limits: With TRBV5-6, TRBV5-1 and TRBV20-1 included, five TRBV segments were more frequent in patients than in controls.

For these TCRs, the target antigens are not known. The library was made from cDNA and included unique molecular identifiers. TCRdb processed the PCR reads anew with MiXCR; each CDR3 protein has one entry. The table has hundreds of thousands of distinct CDR3 sequences, about 27% seen once; the top ten hold under 0.7%. The specimen sequenced was blood. The receptors come from a girl aged 10 to 17 with multiple sclerosis.

This clonotype appeared once. The rearrangement uses TRBV7-9 and TRBJ2-2; 10 bases are shared with TRBD1. CDR1 is SEHNR, CDR2 FQNEAQ, per germline (reference sequence). The ends lost 5 bases at V and 3 bases at J; junction bases unmatched: 6. The CDR3 has 16 residues. The CDR3 DNA sequence: TGTGCCAGCAGCCCGCCCGGGACAGGGGACACCGGGGAGCTGTTTTTT. As protein: CASSPPGTGDTGELFF.

J is TRBJ1-1 and V is TRBV12-3 or TRBV12-4; no clear D. This CDR3 has 13 residues. Trimming shortened V by 6 bases and J by 5 bases, and 13 bases separated the two germline ends. DNA of the CDR3: TGTGCCAGCAGGTTAAAAGCGGAAACTGAAGCTTTCTTT. It translates to CASRLKAETEAFF.

The chain links TRBV6-2 or TRBV6-3 to TRBJ2-4; 9 bases map to TRBD1. The J call is uncertain, as TRBJ2-7 better fits the DNA end. The length of the CDR3 is 14 residues. Per the germline V gene, CDR1 is MNHEY and CDR2 is SVGEGT. The CDR3 DNA sequence: TGTGCCAGCAGCAAGGGACAGGGATCGGCCGAGCAGTACTTC. Residues: CASSKGQGSAEQYF.

This clonotype was observed a few times. In this CDR3 the conserved last residue, phenylalanine or tryptophan, is missing, so a read error is likely. The chain carries TRBV11-2 and TRBJ2-7; D is uncertain. Germline V CDR1 and CDR2: SGHAT, FQNNGV. Trimming cost V 3 bases and J 1 base, with 4 bases left between them. The CDR3 totals 12 residues. CDR3 protein: CASSLESYEQYC. The CDR3 DNA is TGTGCCAGCAGCTTGGAGTCCTACGAGCAGTACTGC.

This sequence joins TRBV19 and TRBJ2-3; D is possibly TRBD1 (6 bases). V shed 3 bases and J shed 4 bases, with 14 bases lying between them. This CDR3 has 15 residues. Germline lookup yields CDR1 LNHDA and CDR2 SQIVND (reference sequence). The CDR3 coding sequence is TGTGCCAGTAGTATTTCAGGGGCCGTAGCAGATACGCAGTATTTT. Translating it yields CASSISGAVADTQYF.

This clonotype has just a few counts. CDR3 nucleotides: TGCGCCAGCAGCTTGGCCCAGGGACAATTTTCACCCCTCCACTTT. This sequence encodes CASSLAQGQFSPLHF. V is TRBV5-1 and J is TRBJ1-6, with a weak D call TRBD1 (6 bases). This CDR3 region has 15 residues. Germline CDR1 and CDR2: SGHRS and YFSETQ. V was clipped by 0 bases and J by 9 bases, with 13 bases between them.

This clonotype has just a few counts. The chain recombines TRBV15 with TRBJ1-2; D is ambiguous. The CDR3 has 14 residues. CDR1 is LNHNV, CDR2 YYDKDF, per germline (reference sequence). Trimming removed 4 bases from V and 2 bases from J, with 11 bases in between. CDR3 bases: TGTGCCACCAGCATAGCTACCCGCAACTATGGCTACACCTTC. This translates into CATSIATRNYGYTF.

This clonotype has more than one count but fewer than ten. The chain has TRBV12-3 or TRBV12-4 and TRBJ2-5; possible D gene TRBD1, 6 bases. The V end was cut by 5 bases, the J end by 6 bases, with 13 bases between. The CDR3 is 13 amino acids. The CDR3 sequence: CASSERGFKTQYF. The CDR3 DNA reads TGTGCCAGCAGTGAAAGGGGGTTCAAGACCCAGTACTTC.

The chain combines TRBV14 with TRBJ2-1, with D perhaps TRBD1 or TRBD2 (6 bases each). The CDR3 totals 16 residues. Germline CDR1 SGHDN, CDR2 FVKESK. V lost 4 bases, J lost 8 bases, and 21 bases lay in between. CDR3 region: CASSPYGGRGGHEQFF. In DNA, the CDR3 is TGTGCCAGCAGCCCCTATGGGGGGCGAGGCGGTCATGAGCAGTTCTTC. Filled out from reference TRBV14 and TRBJ2-1, the complete variable domain reads EAGVTQFPSHSVIEKGQTVTLRCDPISGHDNLYWYRRVMGKEIKFLLHFVKESKQDESGMPNNRFLAERTGGTYSTLKVQPAELEDSGVYFCASSPYGGRGGHEQFFGPGTRLTVL.

This clonotype was observed a few times. A read error may explain this, as a much larger clone is one base away. The CDR3 coding sequence is TGTGCCAGCAGTTCCTACGTGCAGTACTTC. Translating it yields CASSSYVQYF. V gene TRBV28 combines with J gene TRBJ2-5; D call uncertain. CDR1 is MDHEN, CDR2 SYDVKM, per germline. Trimming stripped 4 bases from V and 11 bases from J, with 8 bases between. This CDR3 region has 10 residues.

This clonotype was observed a few times. The CDR3 DNA reads as TGCAGCGTTCCTATTGGACAGTATGGCTACACCTTC. Translated: CSVPIGQYGYTF. This sequence joins TRBV29-1 and TRBJ1-2, with D tentatively TRBD1 (6 bases). Trimming removed 5 bases from V and 5 bases from J, with 12 bases in between. The CDR3 runs to 12 residues. Germline CDR1 SQVTM, CDR2 ANQGSEA.

This chain links TRBV27 with TRBJ2-5, with TRBD1 identical over 11 bases. CDR3 length: 12 amino acids. Germline CDR1 reads MNHEY; CDR2 reads SMNVEV (reference sequence). Trimming took 6 bases from V and 8 from J; bases not matched to a gene: 2. The CDR3 nucleotides read TGTGCCAGCAGAGGACAGGGGGCCACCCAGTACTTC. This encodes CASRGQGATQYF.

This clonotype was seen at least ten times. In DNA form, the CDR3 reads TGCAGTACTGTATGGGGGATCCAAGAGACCCAGTACTTC. Its protein is CSTVWGIQETQYF. The V call is TRBV20-1, the J call TRBJ2-5, with D tentatively TRBD1 or TRBD2 (5 bases each). In germline, CDR1 is DFQATT, CDR2 SNEGSKA (reference sequence). This CDR3 region has 13 residues. V was clipped by 8 bases and J by 1 base, with 14 bases between them.

This clonotype has just a few counts. The chain joins TRBV13 to TRBJ2-5; D is ambiguous. Germline CDR1 is PRHDT and CDR2 is FYEKMQ (reference sequence). The CDR3 length is 13 residues. The ends were cut back, 1 base at V and 5 bases at J, with 8 bases in the middle. The CDR3 DNA sequence: TGTGCCAGCAGCTTAGAGAACGGGGAGACCCAGTACTTC. Translation gives CASSLENGETQYF. The full variable domain, rest sourced from reference TRBV13 and TRBJ2-5, is AAGVIQSPRHLIKEKRETATLKCYPIPRHDTVYWYQQGPGQDPQFLISFYEKMQSDKGSIPDRFSAQQFSDYHSELNMSSLELGDSALYFCASSLENGETQYFGPGTRLLVL.

This clonotype was seen a single time. The chain couples TRBV19 to TRBJ1-2, with a weak D call TRBD1 (6 bases). CDR1 and CDR2 (germline): LNHDA, SQIVND (reference sequence). Trimming shortened V by 7 bases and J by 7 bases, and 22 bases separated the two germline ends. This CDR3 has 15 residues. The CDR3 nucleotides read TGTGCCAGTACCATCAACCGGGACGGAGGGGGTGGCTACACCTTC. This encodes CASTINRDGGGGYTF.

This clonotype was seen only a few times. The J gene is TRBJ1-1, the V gene TRBV5-1; 7 bases are a match to TRBD1. CDR3 length: 17 residues. Germline CDR1 reads SGHRS; CDR2 reads YFSETQ. The J segment lost 3 bases and the V segment lost 3 bases, leaving 14 bases of the junction unmatched. The CDR3 nucleotides read TGCGCCAGCAGCTGGGGTACAGGGGAAAGGATCGACACTGAAGCTTTCTTT. It specifies CASSWGTGERIDTEAFF.

The table lists this clonotype with a few counts. The V and J genes are TRBV7-2 and TRBJ2-7; TRBD1 agrees at 9 bases. V shed 5 bases, J shed 10 bases, and the junction held 12 bases outside the gene matches. The germline gives CDR1 SGHTA, CDR2 FQGNSA. The CDR3 is 14 amino acids. The CDR3: CASSRTGASGDQYF. In DNA form, the CDR3 reads TGTGCCAGCAGCCGGACAGGGGCGTCCGGGGACCAGTACTTC.

The rearrangement links TRBV9 to TRBJ1-4, with 7 bases that match TRBD1. CDR1 and CDR2 from the germline V gene are SGDLS and YYNGEE. The CDR3 spans 15 residues. Germline trimming cut 3 bases from V and 1 base from J; bases unmatched to any gene: 3. In DNA form, the CDR3 reads TGTGCCAGCAGCGCCGACAGGGAAACTAATGAAAAACTGTTTTTT. It encodes CASSADRETNEKLFF.

The chain has TRBV27 and TRBJ1-2, with 7 bases aligning to TRBD1. Germline V gene data show CDR1 as MNHEY and CDR2 as SMNVEV (reference sequence). Trimming cost V 2 bases and J 5 bases; bases outside gene matches: 14. This CDR3 is 17 amino acids long. DNA of the CDR3: TGTGCCAGCAGTTTACAAGGGGGCTTGGGAGCGAGTTATGGCTACACCTTC. Protein sequence: CASSLQGGLGASYGYTF.

This rearrangement joins TRBV5-5 to TRBJ1-4; 7 bases fit TRBD1. V shed 4 bases and J 5 bases; nucleotides not matched to a gene: 11. CDR1 is SGHKS and CDR2 is YYEKEE in the germline V gene (reference sequence). CDR3 length equals 16 residues. As DNA, the CDR3 is TGTGCCAGCAGCATCATACCGGGACAGCGAAATGAAAAACTGTTTTTT. Translation: CASSIIPGQRNEKLFF. The whole variable domain, filled in from reference TRBV5-5 and TRBJ1-4, reads DAGVTQSPTHLIKTRGQQVTLRCSPISGHKSVSWYQQVLGQGPQFIFQYYEKEERGRGNFPDRFSARQFPNYSSELNVNALLLGDSALYLCASSIIPGQRNEKLFFGSGTQLSVL.

V and J are TRBV12-3 or TRBV12-4 and TRBJ2-3; TRBD2 aligns across 8 bases. The junction had 15 bases not matched to a gene; V was cut back by 5 bases and J by 5 bases. This CDR3 comprises 17 residues. The CDR3: CASSPSLRGAGGDTQYF. The CDR3 DNA is TGTGCCAGCAGTCCCTCCCTACGAGGTGCGGGAGGAGATACGCAGTATTTT.

Only a few counts were recorded for this clonotype. The chain uses TRBV28 and TRBJ2-1; D might be TRBD1 (6 bases). The length of the CDR3 is 13 residues. The germline V gene has CDR1 MDHEN and CDR2 SYDVKM. V was shortened by 7 bases and J by 4 bases, with 11 bases between the two germline ends. DNA for the CDR3: TGTGCCAGCACCATAACAGGGTACAATGAGCAGTTCTTC. Its protein product is CASTITGYNEQFF. Looking up the rest from reference TRBV28 and TRBJ2-1 gives the full variable domain: DVKVTQSSRYLVKRTGEKVFLECVQDMDHENMFWYRQDPGLGLRLIYFSYDVKMKEKGDIPEGYSVSREKKERFSLILESASTNQTSMYLCASTITGYNEQFFGPGTRLTVL.

This rearrangement joins TRBV13 to TRBJ1-1; TRBD1 is a possible D gene (6 bases). The CDR3 extends over 15 amino acids. V was trimmed by 4 bases and J by 3 bases, leaving 15 bases between them. Per germline, CDR1 PRHDT and CDR2 FYEKMQ (reference sequence). CDR3 amino acids: CASSSGQGIDTEAFF. CDR3 DNA sequence: TGTGCCAGCAGCTCAGGCCAGGGGATAGACACTGAAGCTTTCTTT.

This clonotype was seen many times. The chain combines TRBV29-1 with TRBJ2-5; possibly TRBD1 for D (5 bases). Per the germline V gene, CDR1 is SQVTM and CDR2 is ANQGSEA. This CDR3 region has 12 residues. V was clipped by 7 bases and J by 1 base, with 10 bases between them. The CDR3 loop is CSGGHSQETQYF. The CDR3 DNA is TGCAGCGGCGGACACAGCCAAGAGACCCAGTACTTC.

The chain is built from TRBV7-9 and TRBJ2-3; a possible D gene is TRBD1 (7 bases). Germline lookup yields CDR1 SEHNR and CDR2 FQNEAQ (reference sequence). Trimming shortened V by 5 bases and J by 5 bases, and 14 bases separated the two germline ends. This CDR3 is 14 amino acids long. CDR3 in amino acids: CASSAEGQKDTQYF. CDR3 nucleotides: TGTGCCAGCAGCGCGGAGGGACAGAAAGATACGCAGTATTTT.

A single count supports this clonotype. In DNA form, the CDR3 reads TGCAGTGCTAGAGAGGCCCGGGACTACAATGAGCAGTACTTC. It encodes CSAREARDYNEQYF. This chain connects TRBV20-1 to TRBJ2-5; the match to TRBD2 covers 7 bases. The trim removed 0 bases at V and 11 bases at J, leaving 12 bases unmatched. Germline values: CDR1 DFQATT, CDR2 SNEGSKA (reference sequence). The CDR3 runs 14 residues.

The rearrangement uses TRBV20-1 and TRBJ2-5; 9 bases agree with TRBD2. V lost 2 bases to trimming and J lost 5 bases; unmatched junction nucleotides: 15. CDR1 and CDR2 (germline): DFQATT, SNEGSKA (reference sequence). The CDR3 covers 17 residues. CDR3 protein: CSARPFLAGRKGETQYF. CDR3 coding DNA: TGCAGTGCTAGACCCTTCCTAGCGGGAAGAAAGGGGGAGACCCAGTACTTC.